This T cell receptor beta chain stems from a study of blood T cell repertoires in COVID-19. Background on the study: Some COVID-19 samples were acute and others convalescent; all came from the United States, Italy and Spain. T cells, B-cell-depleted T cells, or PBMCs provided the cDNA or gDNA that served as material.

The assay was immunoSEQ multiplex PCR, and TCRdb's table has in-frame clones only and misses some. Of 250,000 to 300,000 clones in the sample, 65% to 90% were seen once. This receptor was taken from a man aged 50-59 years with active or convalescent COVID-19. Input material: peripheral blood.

The CDR3 reads CASSIQGLTQPQHF. Written as DNA, the CDR3 is TGTGCCAGTAGTATCCAGGGGTTGACTCAGCCCCAGCATTTT. This chain joins TRBV19 and TRBJ1-5; D might be TRBD1 (6 bases). V was pared by 3 bases and J by 6 bases, with 12 bases between. The CDR3 loop spans 14 amino acids. Germline-derived CDR1 and CDR2 are LNHDA and SQIVND (reference sequence).